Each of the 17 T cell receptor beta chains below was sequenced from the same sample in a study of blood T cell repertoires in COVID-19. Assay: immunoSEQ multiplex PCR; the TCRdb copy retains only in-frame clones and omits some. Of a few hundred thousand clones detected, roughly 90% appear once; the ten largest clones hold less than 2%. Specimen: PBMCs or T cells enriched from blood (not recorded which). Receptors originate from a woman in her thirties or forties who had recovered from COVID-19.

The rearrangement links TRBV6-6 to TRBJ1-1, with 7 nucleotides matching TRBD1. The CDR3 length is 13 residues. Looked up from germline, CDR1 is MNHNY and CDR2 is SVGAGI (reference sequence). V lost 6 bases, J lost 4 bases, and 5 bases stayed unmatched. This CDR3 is CASRIGQATEAFF. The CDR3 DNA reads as TGTGCCAGCAGGATAGGACAGGCCACTGAAGCTTTCTTT.

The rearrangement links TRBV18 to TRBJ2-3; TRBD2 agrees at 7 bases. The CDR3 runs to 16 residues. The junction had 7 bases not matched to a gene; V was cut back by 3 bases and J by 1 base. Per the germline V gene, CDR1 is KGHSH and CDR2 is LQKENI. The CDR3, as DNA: TGTGCCAGCTCACCTTCTCGCACTAGCGGCACAGATACGCAGTATTTT. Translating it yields CASSPSRTSGTDTQYF.

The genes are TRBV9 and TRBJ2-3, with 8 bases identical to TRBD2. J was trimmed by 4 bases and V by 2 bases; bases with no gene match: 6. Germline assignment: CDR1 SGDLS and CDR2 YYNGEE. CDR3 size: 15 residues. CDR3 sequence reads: CASSVGAGGSDTQYF. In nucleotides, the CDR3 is TGTGCCAGCAGCGTGGGGGCGGGAGGTTCAGATACGCAGTATTTT.

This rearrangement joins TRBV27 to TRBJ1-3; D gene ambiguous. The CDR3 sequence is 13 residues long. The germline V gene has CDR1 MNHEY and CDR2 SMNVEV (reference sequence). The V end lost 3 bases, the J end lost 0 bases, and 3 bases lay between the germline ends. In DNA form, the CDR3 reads TGTGCCAGCAGTTTTCTCTCTGGAAACACCATATATTTT. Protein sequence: CASSFLSGNTIYF.

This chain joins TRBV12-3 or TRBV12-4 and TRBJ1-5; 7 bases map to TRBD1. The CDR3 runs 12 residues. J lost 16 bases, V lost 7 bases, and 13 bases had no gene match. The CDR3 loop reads CASTTQGQAKHF. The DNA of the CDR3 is TGTGCCAGCACGACCCAAGGACAGGCCAAACATTTT.

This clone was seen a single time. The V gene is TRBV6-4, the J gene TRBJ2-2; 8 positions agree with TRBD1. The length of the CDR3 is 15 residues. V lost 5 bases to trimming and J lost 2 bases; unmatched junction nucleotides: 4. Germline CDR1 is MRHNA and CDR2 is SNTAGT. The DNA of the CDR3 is TGTGCCAGCAGTATTTCAGGGGGCAACACCGGGGAGCTGTTTTTT. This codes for CASSISGGNTGELFF.

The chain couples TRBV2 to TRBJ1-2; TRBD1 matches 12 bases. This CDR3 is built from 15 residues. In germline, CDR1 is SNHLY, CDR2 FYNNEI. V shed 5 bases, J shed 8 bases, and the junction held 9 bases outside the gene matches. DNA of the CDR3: TGTGCCAGCAGTTCAATGGGACAGGGGGCCGGAGGCTACACCTTC. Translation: CASSSMGQGAGGYTF.

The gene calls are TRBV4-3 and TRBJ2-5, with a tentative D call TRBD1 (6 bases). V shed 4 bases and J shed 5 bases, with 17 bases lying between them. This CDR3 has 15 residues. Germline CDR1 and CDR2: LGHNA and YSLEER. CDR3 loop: CASSLIQGPTETQYF. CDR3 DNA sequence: TGCGCCAGCAGCCTCATACAGGGCCCTACGGAGACCCAGTACTTC.

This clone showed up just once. The DNA of the CDR3 is TGTGCCAGCAGTTCCCCGAGCGGGAGGGCCCCATTCTTC. Its translation: CASSSPSGRAPFF. This chain links TRBV12-3 or TRBV12-4 with TRBJ2-1; 10 bases agree with TRBD2. This CDR3 spans 13 amino acids. After removal of 4 bases from V and 16 bases from J, the junction contained 10 bases not matched to a gene.

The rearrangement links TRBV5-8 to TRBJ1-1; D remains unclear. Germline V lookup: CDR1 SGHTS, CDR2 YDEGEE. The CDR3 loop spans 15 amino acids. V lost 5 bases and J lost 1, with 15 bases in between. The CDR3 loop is CASRIAGSWNTEAFF. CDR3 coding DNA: TGTGCCAGCAGAATCGCGGGCTCCTGGAACACTGAAGCTTTCTTT.

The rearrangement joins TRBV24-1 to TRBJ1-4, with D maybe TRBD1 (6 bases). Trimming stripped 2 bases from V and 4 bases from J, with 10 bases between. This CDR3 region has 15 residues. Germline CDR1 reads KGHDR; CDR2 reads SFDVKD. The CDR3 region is CATSDSDRFNEKLFF. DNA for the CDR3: TGTGCCACCAGTGATTCTGACAGGTTTAATGAAAAACTGTTTTTT.

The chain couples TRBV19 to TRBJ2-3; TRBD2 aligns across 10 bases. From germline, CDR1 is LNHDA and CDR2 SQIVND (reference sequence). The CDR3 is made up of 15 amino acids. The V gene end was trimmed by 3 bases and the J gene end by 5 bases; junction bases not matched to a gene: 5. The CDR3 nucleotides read TGTGCCAGTAGTATTCTAGCGGGAGTGGGAGATACGCAGTATTTT. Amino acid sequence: CASSILAGVGDTQYF.

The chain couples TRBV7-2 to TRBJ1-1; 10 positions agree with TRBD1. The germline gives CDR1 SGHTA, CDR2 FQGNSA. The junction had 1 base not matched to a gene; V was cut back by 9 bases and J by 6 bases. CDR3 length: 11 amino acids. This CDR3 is CARGQGAEAFF. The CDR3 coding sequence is TGTGCCAGAGGACAGGGGGCTGAAGCTTTCTTT.

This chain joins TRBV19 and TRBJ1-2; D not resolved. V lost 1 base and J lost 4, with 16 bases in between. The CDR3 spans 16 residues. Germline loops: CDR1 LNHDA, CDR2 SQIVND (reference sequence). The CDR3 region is CASSIGGGYYGYGYTF. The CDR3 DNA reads TGTGCCAGTAGTATAGGTGGAGGTTACTACGGCTATGGCTACACCTTC.

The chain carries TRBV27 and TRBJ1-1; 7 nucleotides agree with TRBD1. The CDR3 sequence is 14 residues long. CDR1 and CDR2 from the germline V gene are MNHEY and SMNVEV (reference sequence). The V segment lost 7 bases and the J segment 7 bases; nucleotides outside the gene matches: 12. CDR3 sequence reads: CASTPFEGAGEAFF. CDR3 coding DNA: TGTGCCAGCACCCCTTTTGAGGGGGCTGGTGAAGCTTTCTTT.

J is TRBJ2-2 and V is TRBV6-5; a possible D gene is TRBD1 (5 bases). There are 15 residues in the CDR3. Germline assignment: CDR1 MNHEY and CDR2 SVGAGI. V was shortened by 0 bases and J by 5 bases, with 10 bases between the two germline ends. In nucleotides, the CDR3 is TGTGCCAGCAGTTACTCGATCAGGGATACCGGGGAGCTGTTTTTT. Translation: CASSYSIRDTGELFF.

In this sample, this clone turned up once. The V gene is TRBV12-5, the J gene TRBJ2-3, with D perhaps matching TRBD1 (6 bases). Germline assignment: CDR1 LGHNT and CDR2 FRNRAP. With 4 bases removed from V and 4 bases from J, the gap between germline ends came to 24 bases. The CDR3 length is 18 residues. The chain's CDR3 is CASGSRLSPRDNPDTQYF. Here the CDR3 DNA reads TGTGCTAGTGGTTCGCGGTTGTCCCCTCGGGACAACCCAGATACGCAGTATTTT.